The rows below give T cell receptor beta chains drawn from one sample of a study of Ad26.COV2.S vaccination and SARS-CoV-2 variants. Measured with immunoSEQ multiplex PCR; TCRdb has only the in-frame clones, and not every one. The top ten hold around 3.7% of the sample, which has roughly 320,000 clones, around nine tenths seen once. The sample in question was peripheral blood, obtained in a trial of Ad26.COV2.S vaccine versus placebo. These TCRs come from a person aged 18-65 years who received the Ad26.COV2.S COVID-19 vaccine or a placebo. The CDR3 runs from the conserved cysteine through the conserved F or W. D genes are given only for firm matches. Size is stated for part of the rows, as once, few or many counts, or as a class when the clone is expanded.

j_call,v_call,clone_size,d_call,cdr3_aa,cdr3_nt
TRBJ1-1,TRBV7-2,-,TRBD1,CASSLDRDTEAFF,TGTGCCAGCAGCTTGGACAGGGACACTGAAGCTTTCTTT
TRBJ2-7,TRBV9,-,TRBD1,CASSFRDRDYEQYF,TGTGCCAGCAGCTTCCGGGACAGAGACTACGAGCAGTACTTC
TRBJ2-5,TRBV5-6,-,-,CASSLYLIAGQYF,TGTGCCAGCAGCTTATACCTTATCGCGGGCCAGTACTTC
TRBJ1-2,TRBV7-9,few,TRBD1,CASRPTGDNYGYTF,TGTGCCAGCAGACCGACAGGGGACAACTATGGCTACACCTTC
TRBJ2-1,TRBV11-3,once,-,CASSLGGHSYNEQFF,TGTGCCAGCAGCTTAGGGGGACACTCCTACAATGAGCAGTTCTTC
TRBJ1-1,TRBV19,-,-,CASSMSWGWTEAFF,TGTGCCAGTAGTATGAGTTGGGGGTGGACTGAAGCTTTCTTT
TRBJ1-3,TRBV19,-,TRBD1,CASSGDRVAGNTIYF,TGTGCCAGTAGCGGGGACAGGGTGGCTGGAAACACCATATATTTT
TRBJ1-2,TRBV7-2,-,TRBD1,CASSPRTGAYGYTF,TGTGCCAGCAGCCCTCGGACAGGTGCCTATGGCTACACCTTC
TRBJ2-3,TRBV6-5,-,-,CASSGGYLDTQYF,TGTGCCAGCAGCGGGGGCTACCTGGATACGCAGTATTTT
TRBJ1-2,TRBV9,-,-,CASSQAVGGYTF,TGTGCCAGCAGCCAAGCGGTGGGAGGCTACACCTTC
TRBJ1-1,TRBV5-1,-,TRBD1,CASSGTGWNTEAFF,TGCGCCAGCAGCGGGACAGGGTGGAACACTGAAGCTTTCTTT
TRBJ2-1,TRBV4-1,-,-,CASSQTPGSYNEQFF,TGCGCCAGCAGCCAGACTCCAGGCTCCTACAATGAGCAGTTCTTC
TRBJ1-1,TRBV29-1,-,-,CSADLGGNTEAFF,TGCAGCGCGGACCTTGGGGGGAACACTGAAGCTTTCTTT
TRBJ1-1,TRBV2,once,TRBD1,CASREQGALTEAFF,TGTGCCAGCAGAGAACAGGGGGCGCTAACTGAAGCTTTCTTT
TRBJ1-1,TRBV28,-,TRBD1,CASSFPLRTGGRTEAFF,TGTGCCAGCAGTTTTCCCCTCCGGACAGGGGGACGGACTGAAGCTTTCTTT
TRBJ2-1,TRBV27,once,TRBD2,CASSWTGGRDNEQFF,TGTGCCAGCAGTTGGACGGGGGGACGGGACAATGAGCAGTTCTTC
TRBJ2-7,TRBV30,-,-,CAWSPGSYEQYF,TGTGCCTGGAGTCCTGGCTCCTACGAGCAGTACTTC
TRBJ2-3,TRBV6-4,-,TRBD2,CASSAGTRDTDTQYF,TGTGCCAGCAGTGCCGGGACTAGAGACACAGATACGCAGTATTTT
TRBJ1-6,TRBV7-3,-,-,CASRLGGRDSPLHF,TGTGCCAGCAGATTAGGGGGTCGGGATTCACCCCTCCACTTT
TRBJ1-3,TRBV3-1/TRBV3-2,-,-,CASGTLSGNTIYF,TGTGCCAGCGGTACACTCTCTGGAAACACCATATATTTT
TRBJ2-1,TRBV5-1,-,-,CASSLSDEQFF,TGCGCCAGCAGCTTGAGCGATGAGCAGTTCTTC
TRBJ2-5,TRBV5-1,-,-,CASRGEDRETQYF,TGCGCCAGCAGGGGTGAGGACCGGGAGACCCAGTACTTC
TRBJ2-2,TRBV30,-,TRBD1,CAWGQGFGTGELFF,TGTGCCTGGGGACAGGGTTTTGGCACCGGGGAGCTGTTTTTT
TRBJ1-2,TRBV27,-,-,CASSLSGRGGGYTF,TGTGCCAGCAGTTTATCAGGCAGGGGAGGTGGCTACACCTTC
TRBJ1-6,TRBV5-6,-,-,CASSLAGSSYNSPLHF,TGTGCCAGCAGCTTAGCAGGGTCGTCCTATAATTCACCCCTCCACTTT
TRBJ2-6,TRBV7-2,-,-,CASSSLSAGANVLTF,TGTGCCAGCAGCTCCTTATCTGCTGGGGCCAACGTCCTGACTTTC
TRBJ1-4,TRBV15,-,-,CATSRDRGTNEKLFF,TGTGCCACCAGCAGAGACAGGGGAACTAATGAAAAACTGTTTTTT
TRBJ2-3,TRBV19,-,TRBD1,CASSIGTGGLPDTQYF,TGTGCCAGTAGTATCGGGACAGGAGGACTGCCAGATACGCAGTATTTT
TRBJ2-7,TRBV27,-,TRBD1,CASSHDPGQGRYEQYF,TGTGCCAGCAGTCACGACCCGGGACAGGGGAGATACGAGCAGTACTTC
TRBJ2-7,TRBV12-3/TRBV12-4,once,-,CASSTRTFSEQYF,TGTGCCAGCAGTACAAGGACTTTCTCCGAGCAGTACTTC
TRBJ2-3,TRBV27,once,-,CASSSRGPGVTDTQYF,TGTGCCAGCAGTTCTAGGGGCCCTGGGGTGACAGATACGCAGTATTTT
TRBJ1-6,TRBV13,-,-,CASSSGSPLHF,TGTGCCAGCAGCTCGGGGTCACCCCTCCACTTT
TRBJ2-3,TRBV5-4,-,-,CASSLERPDTQYF,TGTGCCAGCAGCTTAGAGCGGCCAGATACGCAGTATTTT
TRBJ1-2,TRBV30,-,-,CAWSVQIGYTF,TGTGCCTGGAGTGTGCAGATAGGCTACACCTTC
TRBJ1-2,TRBV25-1,once,-,CASSEFNGYTF,TGTGCCAGCAGTGAATTCAATGGCTACACCTTC
TRBJ1-6,TRBV7-8,-,-,CASSGGVGSPLHF,TGTGCCAGCAGCGGAGGGGTGGGTTCACCCCTCCACTTT
TRBJ1-6,TRBV4-1,-,-,CASSQASGTTLALHF,TGCGCCAGCAGCCAAGCCTCCGGGACCACTTTAGCGCTCCACTTT
TRBJ1-1,TRBV29-1,once,TRBD1,CSGQQGADTEAFF,TGCAGCGGTCAACAGGGGGCAGACACTGAAGCTTTCTTT
TRBJ2-4,TRBV7-9,-,-,CASSSREAGFRAKNIQYF,TGTGCCAGCAGCTCCAGGGAGGCAGGTTTTCGAGCCAAAAACATTCAGTACTTC
TRBJ2-7,TRBV4-2,-,TRBD2,CASSQEGDYSYEQYF,TGTGCCAGCAGCCAAGAGGGGGACTACTCCTACGAGCAGTACTTC
TRBJ2-5,TRBV5-1,-,-,CASRIWDSTRGETQYF,TGCGCCAGCAGAATCTGGGACTCGACCCGGGGAGAGACCCAGTACTTC
TRBJ2-7,TRBV12-3/TRBV12-4,once,-,CASSVRYGYEQYF,TGTGCCAGCAGTGTCAGGTATGGCTACGAGCAGTACTTC
TRBJ1-4,TRBV7-2,-,TRBD1,CASSSQGVVTNEKLFF,TGTGCCAGCAGCTCCCAGGGGGTGGTTACTAATGAAAAACTGTTTTTT
TRBJ1-6,TRBV5-1,-,-,CASSLSRDENSPLHF,TGCGCCAGCAGCCTGTCCCGGGACGAAAATTCACCCCTCCACTTT
TRBJ2-2,TRBV2,-,-,CASSDNGPGELFF,TGTGCCAGCAGTGATAATGGTCCCGGGGAGCTGTTTTTT
TRBJ1-2,TRBV7-9,-,-,CASSLGGSDGYTF,TGTGCCAGCAGCTTAGGGGGTTCGGATGGCTACACCTTC
TRBJ1-5,TRBV19,-,TRBD1,CASSRRGQENQPQHF,TGTGCCAGTAGTCGGCGGGGACAGGAAAATCAGCCCCAGCATTTT
TRBJ1-6,TRBV27,once,-,CASSSTGISPLHF,TGTGCCAGCAGTTCAACGGGGATTTCACCCCTCCACTTT
TRBJ2-1,TRBV9,-,TRBD1,CASSQGVPFPNEQFF,TGTGCCAGCAGCCAGGGGGTCCCCTTCCCCAATGAGCAGTTCTTC
TRBJ2-1,TRBV7-9,-,TRBD1,CASSLGTGQNEQFF,TGTGCCAGCAGCCTCGGGACAGGGCAGAATGAGCAGTTCTTC
TRBJ2-7,TRBV13,-,TRBD1,CASTDRGRSYEQYF,TGTGCCAGCACCGACAGGGGGCGGTCCTACGAGCAGTACTTC
TRBJ2-2,TRBV7-9,-,-,CASSFRPLRSDTGELFF,TGTGCCAGCAGCTTCCGGCCGTTGCGTTCGGACACCGGGGAGCTGTTTTTT
TRBJ2-3,TRBV12-3/TRBV12-4,-,TRBD1,CASTPDRYTQYF,TGTGCCAGCACCCCGGACAGGTATACGCAGTATTTT